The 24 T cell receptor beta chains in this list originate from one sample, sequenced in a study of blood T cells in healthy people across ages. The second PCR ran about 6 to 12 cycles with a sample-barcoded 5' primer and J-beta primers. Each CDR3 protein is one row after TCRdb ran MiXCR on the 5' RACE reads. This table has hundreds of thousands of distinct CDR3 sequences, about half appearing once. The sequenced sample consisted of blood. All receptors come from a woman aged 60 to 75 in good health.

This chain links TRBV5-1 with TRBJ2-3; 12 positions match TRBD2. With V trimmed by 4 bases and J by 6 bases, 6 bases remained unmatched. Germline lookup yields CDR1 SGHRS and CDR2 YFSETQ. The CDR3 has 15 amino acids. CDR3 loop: CASSKGLAGLDTQYF. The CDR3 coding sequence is TGCGCCAGCAGCAAAGGACTAGCGGGATTGGATACGCAGTATTTT.

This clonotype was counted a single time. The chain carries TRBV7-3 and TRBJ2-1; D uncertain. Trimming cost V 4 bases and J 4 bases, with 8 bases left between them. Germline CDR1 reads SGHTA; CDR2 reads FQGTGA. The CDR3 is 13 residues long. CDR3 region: CASSSTHYNEQFF. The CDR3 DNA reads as TGTGCCAGCAGCTCGACTCATTACAATGAGCAGTTCTTC.

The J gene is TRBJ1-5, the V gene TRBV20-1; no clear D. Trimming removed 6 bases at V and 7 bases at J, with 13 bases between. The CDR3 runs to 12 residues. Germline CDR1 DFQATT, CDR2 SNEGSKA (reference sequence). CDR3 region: CSARSGVQPQHF. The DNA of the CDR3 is TGCAGTGCCAGGTCGGGCGTACAGCCCCAGCATTTT.

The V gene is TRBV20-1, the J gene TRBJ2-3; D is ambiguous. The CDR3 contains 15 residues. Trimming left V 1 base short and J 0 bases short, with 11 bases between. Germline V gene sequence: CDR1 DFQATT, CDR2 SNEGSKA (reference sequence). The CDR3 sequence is CSARASSRSTDTQYF. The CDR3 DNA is TGCAGTGCTAGAGCTAGTAGCAGAAGCACAGATACGCAGTATTTT.

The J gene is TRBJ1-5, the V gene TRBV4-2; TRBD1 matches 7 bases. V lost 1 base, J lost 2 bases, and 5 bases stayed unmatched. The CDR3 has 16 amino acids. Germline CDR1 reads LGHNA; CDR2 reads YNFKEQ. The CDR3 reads CASSQVATGGNQPQHF. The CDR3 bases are TGTGCCAGCAGCCAAGTCGCAACAGGGGGCAATCAGCCCCAGCATTTT.

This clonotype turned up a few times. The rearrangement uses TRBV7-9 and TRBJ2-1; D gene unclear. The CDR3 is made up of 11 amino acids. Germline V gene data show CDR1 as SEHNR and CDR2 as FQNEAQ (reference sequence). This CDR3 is CAVSWVNEQFF. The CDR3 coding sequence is TGTGCGGTTTCCTGGGTCAATGAGCAGTTCTTC.

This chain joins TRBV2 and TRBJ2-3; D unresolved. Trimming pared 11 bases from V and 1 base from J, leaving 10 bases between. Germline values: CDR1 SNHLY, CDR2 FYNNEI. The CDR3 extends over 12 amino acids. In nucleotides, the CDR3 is TGTGCCGACGGGCAGGGCACAGATACGCAGTATTTT. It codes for CADGQGTDTQYF.

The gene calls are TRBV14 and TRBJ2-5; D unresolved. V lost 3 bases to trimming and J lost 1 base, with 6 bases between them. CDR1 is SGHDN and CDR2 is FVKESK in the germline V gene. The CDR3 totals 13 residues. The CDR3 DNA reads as TGTGCCAGCAGCCAGTACCGCCAAGAGACCCAGTACTTC. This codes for CASSQYRQETQYF.

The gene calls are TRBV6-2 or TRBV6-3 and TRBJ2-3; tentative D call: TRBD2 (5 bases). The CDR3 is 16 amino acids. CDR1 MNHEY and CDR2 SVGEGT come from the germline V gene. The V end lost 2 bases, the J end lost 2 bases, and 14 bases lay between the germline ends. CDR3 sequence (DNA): TGTGCCAGCAGTTACCTGATCGGAGGAAACACAGATACGCAGTATTTT. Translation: CASSYLIGGNTDTQYF.

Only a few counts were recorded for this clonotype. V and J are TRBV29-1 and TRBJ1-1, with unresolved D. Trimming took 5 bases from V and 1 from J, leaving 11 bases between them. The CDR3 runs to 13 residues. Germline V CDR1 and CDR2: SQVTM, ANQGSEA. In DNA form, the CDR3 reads TGCAGCGTTTACCGAGCAGAGAACACTGAAGCTTTCTTT. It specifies CSVYRAENTEAFF.

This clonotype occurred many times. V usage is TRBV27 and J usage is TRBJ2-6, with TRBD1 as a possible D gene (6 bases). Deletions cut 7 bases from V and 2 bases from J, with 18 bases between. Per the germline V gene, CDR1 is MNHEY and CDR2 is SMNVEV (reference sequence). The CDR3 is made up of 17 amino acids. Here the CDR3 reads CASKFLTGPPGANVLTF. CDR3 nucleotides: TGTGCCAGCAAATTCCTGACAGGACCCCCTGGGGCCAACGTCCTGACTTTC.

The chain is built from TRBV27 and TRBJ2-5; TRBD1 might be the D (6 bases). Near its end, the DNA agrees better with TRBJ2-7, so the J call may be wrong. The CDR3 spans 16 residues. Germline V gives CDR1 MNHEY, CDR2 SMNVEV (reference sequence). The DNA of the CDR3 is TGTGCCAGCAGTTTCGGGGTGGAGGACAGATCCAACGAGCAGTACTTC. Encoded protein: CASSFGVEDRSNEQYF.

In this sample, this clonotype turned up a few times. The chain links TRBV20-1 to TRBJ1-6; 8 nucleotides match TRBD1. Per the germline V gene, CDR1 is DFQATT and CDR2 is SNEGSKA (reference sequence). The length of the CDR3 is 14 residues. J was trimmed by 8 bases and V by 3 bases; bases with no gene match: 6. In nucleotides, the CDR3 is TGCAGTGCTAGGTCTGGGACAGGCTATTCACCCCTCCACTTT. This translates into CSARSGTGYSPLHF.

The chain's CDR3 is CASSGRQGRAYGYTF. The CDR3 DNA is TGTGCCAGCAGTGGGCGACAGGGACGCGCCTATGGCTACACCTTC. The rearrangement joins TRBV6-1 to TRBJ1-2; 7 bases line up with TRBD1. Germline CDR1 and CDR2: MNHNS and SASEGT. J was trimmed by 4 bases and V by 4 bases; bases with no gene match: 9. This CDR3 spans 15 amino acids.

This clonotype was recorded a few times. This CDR3 reads CASSKFRWTSETLREQFF. The CDR3 coding sequence is TGTGCCAGCAGCAAATTTCGTTGGACTAGCGAGACGCTTAGGGAGCAGTTCTTC. The genes are TRBV21-1 and TRBJ2-1; TRBD2 is taken as the D call from the table, unchecked against the DNA. TRBV21-1 is reported as a pseudogene. The CDR3 runs 18 residues.

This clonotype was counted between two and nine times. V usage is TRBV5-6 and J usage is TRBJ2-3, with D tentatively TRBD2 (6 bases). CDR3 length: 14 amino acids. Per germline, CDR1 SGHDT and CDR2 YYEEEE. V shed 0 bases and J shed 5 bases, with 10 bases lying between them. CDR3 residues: CASSLDNGRDTQYF. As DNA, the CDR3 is TGTGCCAGCAGCTTGGACAACGGGAGAGATACGCAGTATTTT.

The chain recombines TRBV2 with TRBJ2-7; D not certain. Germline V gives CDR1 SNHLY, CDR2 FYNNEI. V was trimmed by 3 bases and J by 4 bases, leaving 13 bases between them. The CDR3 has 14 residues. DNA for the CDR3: TGTGCCAGCAGTGACCAGCGTCTACAGTACGAGCAGTACTTC. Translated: CASSDQRLQYEQYF.

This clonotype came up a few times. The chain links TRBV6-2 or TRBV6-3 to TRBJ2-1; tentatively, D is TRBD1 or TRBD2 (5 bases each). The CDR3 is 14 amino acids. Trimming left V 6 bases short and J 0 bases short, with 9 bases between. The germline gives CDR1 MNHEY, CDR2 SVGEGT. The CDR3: CASRADISYNEQFF. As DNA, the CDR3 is TGTGCCAGCAGAGCGGACATCTCCTACAATGAGCAGTTCTTC.

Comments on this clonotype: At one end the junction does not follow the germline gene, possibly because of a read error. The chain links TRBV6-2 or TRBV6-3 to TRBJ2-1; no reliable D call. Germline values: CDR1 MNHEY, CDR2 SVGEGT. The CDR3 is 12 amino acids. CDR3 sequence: CANSYLYNEQFF. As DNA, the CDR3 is TGTGCCAACAGTTACCTATACAATGAGCAGTTCTTC.

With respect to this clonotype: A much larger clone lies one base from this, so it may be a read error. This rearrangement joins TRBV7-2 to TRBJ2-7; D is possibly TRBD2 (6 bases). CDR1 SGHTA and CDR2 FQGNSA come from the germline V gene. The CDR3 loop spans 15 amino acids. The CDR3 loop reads CANSPGGPSSYEQYF. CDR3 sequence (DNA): TGTGCCAACAGCCCTGGAGGGCCGAGCTCCTACGAGCAGTACTTC.

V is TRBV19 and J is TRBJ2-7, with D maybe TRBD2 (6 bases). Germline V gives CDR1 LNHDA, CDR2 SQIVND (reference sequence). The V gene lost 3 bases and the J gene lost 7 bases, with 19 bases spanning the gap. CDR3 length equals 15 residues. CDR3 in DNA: TGTGCCAGTAGTATCCCTAGCGCCACTTACAATGAGCAGTACTTC. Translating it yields CASSIPSATYNEQYF. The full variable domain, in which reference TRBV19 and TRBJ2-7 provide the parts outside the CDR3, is DGGITQSPKYLFRKEGQNVTLSCEQNLNHDAMYWYRQDPGQGLRLIYYSQIVNDFQKGDIAEGYSVSREKKESFPLTVTSAQKNPTAFYLCASSIPSATYNEQYFGPGTRLTVT.

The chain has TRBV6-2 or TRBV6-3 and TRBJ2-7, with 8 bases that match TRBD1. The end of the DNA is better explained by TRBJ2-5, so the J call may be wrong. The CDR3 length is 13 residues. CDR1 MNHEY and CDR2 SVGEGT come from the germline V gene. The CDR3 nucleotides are TGTGCCAGCAGGCAGGGGGCTGGAGAGACCCAGTACTTC. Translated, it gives CASRQGAGETQYF.

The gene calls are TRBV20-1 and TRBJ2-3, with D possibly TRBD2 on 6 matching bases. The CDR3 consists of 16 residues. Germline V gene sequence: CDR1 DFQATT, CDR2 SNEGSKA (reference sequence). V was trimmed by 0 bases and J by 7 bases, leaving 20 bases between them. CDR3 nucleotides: TGCAGTGCTAGAGATCTCGTGATAGCGGACTACCATACGCAGTATTTT. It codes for CSARDLVIADYHTQYF.

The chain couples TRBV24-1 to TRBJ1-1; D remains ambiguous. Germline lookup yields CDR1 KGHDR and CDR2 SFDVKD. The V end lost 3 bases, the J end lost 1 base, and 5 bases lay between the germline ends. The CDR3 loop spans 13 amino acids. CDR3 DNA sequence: TGTGCCACCAGTGATCCCCCGAACACTGAAGCTTTCTTT. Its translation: CATSDPPNTEAFF.